This entry is about one T cell receptor (beta chain). This clone was recorded a few times. Its specific antigen is unknown. Base qualities are not recorded, but no much larger clone differs from it by a single base. This record belongs to a study of cytomegalovirus exposure and HLA in healthy donors (dated by TCRdb to the late 2010s). As for the study more broadly: According to an earlier analysis of a few hundred of the donors, some 170 million T cells yielded roughly 100 million unique TCR beta sequences and 276 Gb of sequence data. An early release that covered fewer than 800 HLA-typed donors contained 300 to 350 gigabases of sequencing data and 85 million to 100 million unique TCR sequences. A separate validation cohort of approximately 120 different subjects was used in addition to the approximately 640-subject first cohort. To predict cytomegalovirus infection status, the study combined high-throughput TCR immunosequencing, statistical association of individual TCRs with disease status, and machine learning. Four or five DR-DQ haplotypes were treated as single units for association and clustering because of strong linkage in the cohort. The later analysis used no new phenotypic data to find candidate immune exposures, relying instead on TCR beta sequences and their occurrence across donors. The T cell repertoires of 550 to 850 subjects were profiled by immunosequencing and related to cytomegalovirus serostatus. The number of typed donors differed by locus: about 620-630 for A, B, C, DRB1 and DQB1; some 500 for DQA1; approximately 610 for DPA1; and roughly 470 for DPB1. HLA typing included class I and class II loci at four-digit resolution. On average, 235,054 unique TCR beta nucleotide sequences were sequenced per donor among a few hundred genotyped donors of the cohort, with around 19% of those sequences being non-productive. A later analysis re-analyzed previously published TCR beta repertoires from 650 to 800 donors and added high-resolution HLA genotyping to study TCR occurrence patterns. Of the approximately 370 genotyped donors, approximately 81% were placed in the genetic ancestry cluster associated with self-reported Caucasian donors. Donor age, sex, ethnicity and CMV serostatus were collected together with the repertoire data. The study was designed to test whether signatures of past pathogen exposure could be identified by cataloging public T cell receptors. An earlier analysis of some 500 of the donors applied high-throughput TCR beta sequencing to assess whether each TCR beta V gene segment acted as functional or pseudogenic. Every discovery cohort repertoire had been produced on one sequencing platform. A later genetic analysis used genome-wide SNP genotypes for about 60% of the roughly 670 donors, treating that subset as a discovery cohort. On the study overall, not on this receptor specifically: When HLA alleles, especially DR and DQ, strongly co-occurred, TCR associations were difficult to assign to individual alleles. According to a later genetic analysis, donors in an Asian-associated ancestry cluster had fewer N-insertions in productive TCRs than the roughly 670-donor mean. A further reported finding was that TCR beta sequences accurately predicted the HLA-A and HLA-B alleles for most subjects in the first cohort. Because HLA typing was missing for some donors at each locus, association tests included only the typed subset. Because counts were too low, 15 to 20 rarely observed V segments, including chromosome 9 orphons, were excluded from the earlier analysis of under 650 of the donors. Three of the identified cytomegalovirus-associated TCR beta chains were confirmed in vitro to be specific for cytomegalovirus antigens. CMV serostatus was the only immune exposure information available for the cohort. The study gave a list of 150 to 200 TCR beta chains associated with cytomegalovirus. A later analysis found that most CMV-associated TCR beta chains appeared HLA-restricted, with HLA associations seemingly driven largely by CMV exposure. A later genetic analysis associated a missense DCLRE1C variant with V-gene and J-gene trimming of TCR beta chains, and an independent cohort replicated the association. The cohort was sequenced for TCR beta chains only, and without alpha or paired-chain data the features that could be detected were limited. Most TCR sequences were observed very rarely across donors, whereas some public TCRs were present in many individuals. The authors suggested that the approach could potentially be extended to other disease states and immunological phenotypes. The sequencing pipeline was judged likely to have produced a cluster of highly shared sequence variants as a technical artifact. In a later analysis, several top co-occurrence clusters were reported to appear linked to parvovirus B19, influenza, CMV and Epstein-Barr virus. In a later analysis, TCR association rates were found to vary across HLA loci, with the most associated TCRs seen for DRB1 alleles and the fewest for HLA-C alleles. Some IMGT-functional V segments, including TRBV6-2 and TRBV6-3, could not be distinguished by the 87-base-pair reads and were therefore excluded. Linkage disequilibrium might explain the correlated functional status among segregating V segments, but an unknown experimental factor could not be excluded. In both the original and validation cohorts, the classifier was reported to diagnose cytomegalovirus status with high specificity and sensitivity. The presence/absence analyses assumed that sequencing depth was roughly uniform across donors, and that assumption may not be true. A later analysis associated some 17,000 TCR beta sequences with specific HLA alleles at a false discovery rate of 0.05. Broadly in line with IMGT annotations, most TCR beta V segments showed up in productive rearrangements about 87% or about 30% of the time in an earlier analysis of around 600 of the donors. A later analysis found that HLA-associated TCR beta chains were more clonally expanded and had lower generation probabilities than equally common non-associated chains.

In total, approximately 700 healthy bone marrow donors made up the cohort. At the time of sampling, every cohort member was nominally healthy, though immune exposures that went unrecorded were likely present. The donor tested CMV seropositive, placing the donor among the 310 or so seropositive members of the cohort. A peripheral blood sample was provided by each donor, and peripheral blood mononuclear cells were used for TCR beta sequencing. Genomic DNA was extracted from the blood cell samples with the Qiagen DNeasy Blood Extraction Kit. The CDR3 starts with the cysteine, ends with the phenylalanine, and has 14 residues. CDR3 DNA is the only sequence kept; it has 42 bases, read in frame from the first base. The V end gives up 6 bases and the J end 7 bases, leaving 7 bases in the junction not matched to a gene. The CDR1 and CDR2 encoded by the germline V gene are MNHNS and SASEGT. The library was produced with the immunoSEQ multiplex PCR assay. A mixture of 60 forward primers for TCR Vbeta segments and 13 reverse primers for TCR Jbeta segments was used in the multiplex PCR. The CDR3 region of rearranged TCR beta genes was amplified from genomic DNA with a multiplex PCR assay. The Illumina HiSeq System was used to sequence the amplified TCR beta libraries as 87-base-pair reads. The authors processed their data as follows. Across the roughly 600 repertoires, a later analysis counted tens of millions of unique TCR beta chains, 9.5 million to 13 million of which were shared by at least two donors. To remove PCR and sequencing errors, raw reads were error-corrected and collapsed into unique sequences using a nearest-neighbor algorithm that merged closely related sequences. CDR3 sequences were aligned to IMGT reference sequences to assign V, D and J gene segments. For a sequence to be retained, a match of at least six nucleotides was required to both a V gene segment and a J gene segment. Rearrangements were classified as productive when the CDR3 lacked stop codons and remained in frame with V and J, and all other rearrangements were classified as non-productive. Following IMGT convention, CDR3 was defined as the stretch from the second conserved V-encoded cysteine to the conserved J-encoded phenylalanine. Sequences without an unambiguous match to a single V gene segment were excluded from the earlier analysis of approximately 600 of the donors. An earlier analysis of 587 of the donors classified V segments as functional when productive rearrangements were above 56.7% and as segregating when the standard deviation between donors was above 5%. A statistical classification framework was built for diagnosing cytomegalovirus status from the catalog of TCR beta chain sequences. In a later analysis, V and J genes were assigned by comparing TCR nucleotide sequences against IMGT/GENE-DB human TR gene sequences. A later analysis assigned CDR3 sequences and most-parsimonious VDJ recombination scenarios with the TCRdist pipeline. In a later analysis, every TCR beta chain was defined by the combination of its CDR3 amino acid sequence and its V-gene family, and reads without a unique V-gene family were dropped. In a later analysis, 550 to 650 highly shared, low-generation-probability nucleotide sequences were removed to address suspected cross-contamination and a sequencing artifact. In a later analysis, a clonal expansion index for each public chain was calculated from normalized within-repertoire ranks of inferred template counts. A later analysis computed generation probabilities with a VDJ recombination model fitted to out-of-frame rearrangements, and checked the results against IGoR. A later analysis scored TCR-TCR, TCR-HLA and TCR-CMV co-occurrence with hypergeometric tests, applying a repertoire-size bias correction to TCR pairs. False discovery rates were estimated in a later analysis by permuting HLA or CMV assignments 20 times. In a later analysis, co-occurring TCRs were grouped using DBSCAN, and TCRdist sequence similarity was added for clustering within HLA-allele-positive subsets. Co-occurrence clustering excluded repertoires with fewer than 30,000 or more than 120,000 public chains, plus five with anomalous nucleotide sharing. TCRdb carries this immuneACCESS record with in-frame sequences only. Its versions omit some clonotypes, under half of them owing to an unresolved V gene in the studies checked, with the rest unexplained. V and J calls and clone size are those listed in that table; D and trimming were worked out from the DNA. Counted in this sample were more than 75,000 clones; 74% of them appeared once. The top ten clones comprise more than 5.5% of the sample.

Sequenced input: PBMCs. This receptor was identified in a woman aged 45-59 years in good health and CMV-seropositive. Rearrangement joined TRBV6-1 to TRBJ2-2; 8 middle bases align to TRBD2. The encoded CDR3 is CASRAGGGSGELFF. The bases are TGTGCCAGCAGGGCGGGAGGAGGAAGCGGGGAGCTGTTTTTT.